These T cell receptor beta chains were read from a single sample in a study of OX40 agonist ivuxolimab in advanced cancers. This table comes from immunoSEQ multiplex PCR, and its TCRdb copy is limited to in-frame clones, with some not included. The sample carries about 110,000 clones, approximately 89% recorded once. The sequencing here drew on CD4+ or CD8+ T cells sorted from blood, taken in a trial of the OX40 agonist ivuxolimab. These receptors originate from an adult with an advanced solid tumor such as melanoma, head and neck, liver or kidney cancer. CDR3s include the opening cysteine and the closing phenylalanine or tryptophan.

v_call | cdr3_aa
TRBV4-1 | CASSQGLNSYEQYF
TRBV12-5 | CASGRGGEQFF
TRBV5-6 | CASSLSGAEQFF
TRBV2 | CASSAQDQPQHF
TRBV5-1 | CASSLAPRGLNSNQPQHF
TRBV5-4 | CASSLGRQGGETQYF
TRBV6-5 | CASSPYGGNEQFF
TRBV10-3 | CAISEGTGGFYYGYTF
TRBV5-1 | CASSLQGARDYGYTF
TRBV7-7 | CASRDRTGILYEQYF
TRBV4-2 | CASRTDSPPGNTIYF
TRBV6-5 | CASGDFNQPQHF
TRBV27 | CASSLTVNTEAFF
TRBV10-3 | CAISGAGSQSEQYF
TRBV2 | CAQVGTSTDTQYF
TRBV23-1 | CASSQIISVGGVRDEQYF
TRBV7-3 | CASSLSRGDNEQFF
TRBV18 | CASSPPTTGRDEQYF
TRBV15 | CATSKKQGIQETQYF
TRBV9 | CASSVAPTGMNTEAFF
TRBV7-2 | CASSAGGPGPTQYF
TRBV5-6 | CASSWGQGDTEAFF
TRBV6-6 | CASSSPGPSYEQYF
TRBV30 | CAWSTGVPYEQYF
TRBV5-8 | CASSPPGQGTSANYGYTF
TRBV7-2 | CASSSPRESKNIQYF
TRBV23-1 | CASSPPETGIAKNIQYF
TRBV28 | CASSRGGRGNTIYF
TRBV19 | CASSRTLLGVGGYTF
TRBV28 | CASSFTGGFTGELFF
TRBV27 | CASSYRGGYGYTF
TRBV5-1 | CASSFTSALDQETQYF
TRBV19 | CASSISGGEPQHF
TRBV7-8 | CASSRGGVGNTGELFF
TRBV5-1 | CASRQGVGQPQHF
TRBV4-1 | CASSQDPGPTGELFF
TRBV5-4 | CASSMRGPILNEQFF
TRBV19 | CASSTPRGGGTDTQYF
TRBV10-3 | CAISAFRQGSSYEQYF
TRBV18 | CASSPEGQTEVPLHF
TRBV19 | CASSTRPSGSGNTIYF
TRBV7-9 | CASSLGTGQETQYF